Detailed here is one T cell receptor (beta chain). Its specificity is not known. These data originate in a study of OX40 agonist ivuxolimab in advanced cancers. Study as a whole: As their treatment, patients were administered ivuxolimab, an agonistic anti-OX40 (CD134) antibody. Study-level points and caveats: Clonal expansion by week 6 occurred in CD4+ and CD8+ blood T cells (at 0.1 to 3.0 mg/kg). Also present in some nonresponders was a low level of normalized T-cell clonal expansion.

The CDR3 length is 14 residues. Trimming stripped 7 bases from V and 3 bases from J, with 12 bases between. The germline V gene has CDR1 MNHNS and CDR2 SASEGT. TCRdb's table, derived via immunoSEQ multiplex PCR, lists solely in-frame clones and lacks some. This table has 70,000 or so clones, about 86% appearing once. This sample comprised CD4+ or CD8+ T cells sorted from blood, obtained in a trial of the OX40 agonist ivuxolimab. This receptor was obtained from an adult with an advanced solid tumor such as melanoma, head and neck, liver or kidney cancer. This rearrangement joins TRBV6-1 to TRBJ2-2; D unresolved. The CDR3 DNA follows: TGTGCCAGCACCCGCGACATCTACACCGGGGAGCTGTTTTTT. Its protein is CASTRDIYTGELFF.